Detailed here is one TCR beta chain. Its antigen remains unidentified. Other DNA variants within this sample encode the same CDR3. Here immunoSEQ multiplex PCR was the method, and the copy in TCRdb shows in-frame clones only, minus some. The sample comprises over 150,000 clones, about nine tenths of which are singletons, and about 1.4% rests with the top ten. The CDR3 runs to 13 residues. Germline V gives CDR1 SGHNT, CDR2 YENEEA. Between the trimmed V and J ends, which lost 5 bases and 1 base, there was a span of 8 bases. The data originate from a study of T cell responses to AZD1222 COVID-19 vaccine. Points from the study as a whole: Donor demographics were predominantly white British with a female majority; clonal diversity may be underestimated. When two AZD1222 doses had been given, Spike-specific TCR breadth and depth rose.

This sequence was found in an adult in good health. The rearrangement joins TRBV11-3 to TRBJ1-1, with D possibly being TRBD1 (5 bases). Sequences were derived from peripheral blood, sampled on day 0 of AZD1222 vaccination. CDR3 sequence (DNA): TGTGCCAGCAGCCTTACAGGGAACACTGAAGCTTTCTTT. Translation gives CASSLTGNTEAFF.